Below are 21 T cell receptor beta chains sequenced from a single sample in a study of beta chain features in type 1 diabetes. Study results and caveats: In every one of the four CD4+ subsets, TCRB CDR3s were moderately but significantly shorter in Type 1 diabetes patients.

These receptors' targets are unknown. Every bit of the isolated RNA underwent reverse transcription, so sequencing read expressed TCRB transcripts. The assay was immunoSEQ multiplex PCR, and TCRdb's table has in-frame clones only and misses some. The repertoire includes 250,000 to 300,000 clones, roughly an eighth of them detected once, and 0.015% to 0.02% sits in the top ten. The sample consisted of naive CD4+ T cells from blood. The receptor source for this set is a man aged 25 to 45 with type 1 diabetes.

The chain joins TRBV28 to TRBJ1-1, with 8 bases identical to TRBD1. J lost 10 bases, V lost 5 bases, and 3 bases had no gene match. Germline V CDR1 and CDR2: MDHEN, SYDVKM. The CDR3 sequence is 11 residues long. In DNA form, the CDR3 reads TGTGCCAGCAGTATCGACAGGGGAGCTTTCTTT. This encodes CASSIDRGAFF.

The chain combines TRBV7-2 with TRBJ1-3, with a possible D match to TRBD1 (6 bases). Trimming stripped 4 bases from V and 4 bases from J, with 14 bases between. Germline V lookup: CDR1 SGHTA, CDR2 FQGNSA. This CDR3 comprises 15 residues. CDR3 sequence reads: CASSSYGQQGNTIYF. CDR3 sequence (DNA): TGTGCCAGCAGCTCTTATGGACAGCAGGGAAACACCATATATTTT.

This chain links TRBV14 with TRBJ2-7, with 7 positions matching TRBD1. CDR1 is SGHDN and CDR2 is FVKESK in the germline V gene. The junction had 12 bases not matched to a gene; V was cut back by 3 bases and J by 10 bases. This CDR3 has 14 amino acids. Here the CDR3 reads CASSHKTGRGPQYF. CDR3 DNA sequence: TGTGCCAGCAGCCACAAGACAGGGAGAGGGCCTCAGTACTTC.

This clone was seen a handful of times. This rearrangement joins TRBV2 to TRBJ1-3; D is uncertain. Germline values: CDR1 SNHLY, CDR2 FYNNEI. V was trimmed by 8 bases and J by 0 bases, leaving 8 bases between them. The CDR3 length is 13 residues. The CDR3 region has the DNA TGTGCCAGCGTAGAAGACTCTGGAAACACCATATATTTT. It yields the protein CASVEDSGNTIYF.

There are a few counts of this clone. CDR3: CASSLDRDRTYEQYF. CDR3 in DNA: TGTGCCAGCTCACTCGACCGGGACAGGACCTACGAGCAGTACTTC. The chain employs TRBV18 and TRBJ2-7, with TRBD1 identical over 8 bases. The V segment lost 4 bases and the J segment 2 bases; nucleotides outside the gene matches: 7. CDR3 length: 15 residues. Germline-derived CDR1 and CDR2 are KGHSH and LQKENI.

The sample holds a few counts of this clone. The rearrangement joins TRBV5-1 to TRBJ2-7; 9 bases are a match to TRBD2. This CDR3 has 15 residues. The J segment lost 3 bases and the V segment lost 1 base, leaving 5 bases of the junction unmatched. The germline V gene encodes CDR1 SGHRS and CDR2 YFSETQ. CDR3 sequence (DNA): TGCGCCAGCAGCTTGCTAGCGGGACCACTCTACGAGCAGTACTTC. As protein: CASSLLAGPLYEQYF. Full variable domain (missing parts from reference TRBV5-1 and TRBJ2-7): KAGVTQTPRYLIKTRGQQVTLSCSPISGHRSVSWYQQTPGQGLQFLFEYFSETQRNKGNFPGRFSGRQFSNSRSEMNVSTLELGDSALYLCASSLLAGPLYEQYFGPGTRLTVT.

The chain couples TRBV20-1 to TRBJ2-7; the D is unclear. The CDR3 has 11 amino acids. Trimming removed 6 bases at V and 5 bases at J, with 11 bases between. The germline CDR1 and CDR2 sequences are DFQATT and SNEGSKA (reference sequence). CDR3 residues: CSAGYIHEQYF. The CDR3, as DNA: TGCAGTGCGGGCTATATCCACGAGCAGTACTTC.

This clone has a handful of counts. Here the CDR3 DNA reads TGTGCCACCAGCAGAGAGTTTGGAGCGGGACTCTCCTACAATGAGCAGTTCTTC. Translated, it gives CATSREFGAGLSYNEQFF. The chain recombines TRBV15 with TRBJ2-1; TRBD2 agrees at 7 bases. V was clipped by 0 bases and J by 0 bases; unmatched bases: 8. Germline loops: CDR1 LNHNV, CDR2 YYDKDF (reference sequence). CDR3 length: 18 residues.

The V gene is TRBV9, the J gene TRBJ1-5; a possible D gene is TRBD1 (5 bases). The V gene lost 0 bases and the J gene lost 4 bases, with 8 bases spanning the gap. This CDR3 has 14 residues. Looked up from germline, CDR1 is SGDLS and CDR2 is YYNGEE. For the CDR3, the DNA is TGTGCCAGCAGCGTAGAGACAGAGAATCAGCCCCAGCATTTT. Amino acid sequence: CASSVETENQPQHF.

The chain recombines TRBV9 with TRBJ1-5, with 8 bases matching TRBD1. The CDR3 covers 15 residues. V trimming: 4 bases; J trimming: 5 bases; junction bases outside the gene matches: 8. Germline CDR1 and CDR2: SGDLS and YYNGEE. CDR3 bases: TGTGCCAGCAGCCAAGGACAGGGCCGCGATCAGCCCCAGCATTTT. This gives the protein CASSQGQGRDQPQHF.

The rearrangement links TRBV19 to TRBJ2-7, with 7 bases aligning to TRBD1. V gave up 4 bases and J gave up 3 bases; unmatched junction bases: 6. The CDR3 is made up of 14 amino acids. The germline V gene encodes CDR1 LNHDA and CDR2 SQIVND (reference sequence). The CDR3 DNA follows: TGTGCCAGTAGTAGGGACAGTAACCTCTACGAGCAGTACTTC. Amino acid sequence: CASSRDSNLYEQYF.

V usage is TRBV28 and J usage is TRBJ2-1, with D perhaps matching TRBD1 (6 bases). V lost 2 bases, J lost 8 bases, and 10 bases lay in between. This CDR3 contains 13 residues. Germline CDR1 is MDHEN and CDR2 is SYDVKM. CDR3: CASSLGDMYEQFF. Here the CDR3 DNA reads TGTGCCAGCAGTTTAGGGGACATGTATGAGCAGTTCTTC.

This clone was observed a few times. The chain joins TRBV19 to TRBJ2-5; the D gene is possibly TRBD1 (7 bases). CDR3 length: 15 amino acids. V was trimmed by 5 bases and J by 5 bases, leaving 18 bases between them. CDR1 and CDR2 (germline): LNHDA, SQIVND (reference sequence). The CDR3 sequence: CASSGGTAGWETQYF. CDR3 sequence (DNA): TGTGCCAGTAGTGGGGGGACAGCCGGTTGGGAGACCCAGTACTTC. Variable domain in full (rest from reference TRBV19 and TRBJ2-5): DGGITQSPKYLFRKEGQNVTLSCEQNLNHDAMYWYRQDPGQGLRLIYYSQIVNDFQKGDIAEGYSVSREKKESFPLTVTSAQKNPTAFYLCASSGGTAGWETQYFGPGTRLLVL.

V and J are TRBV5-1 and TRBJ2-1; 16 nucleotides line up with TRBD2. The CDR3 length is 18 residues. The V gene end was trimmed by 0 bases and the J gene end by 6 bases; junction bases not matched to a gene: 6. Germline CDR1 is SGHRS and CDR2 is YFSETQ. CDR3 in amino acids: CASSLAGLAGGGINEQFF. CDR3 nucleotide sequence: TGCGCCAGCAGCTTGGCGGGACTAGCGGGAGGGGGGATCAATGAGCAGTTCTTC.

This clone was found a few times. The gene calls are TRBV18 and TRBJ2-2, with TRBD2 matching 13 bases. The V gene's germline CDR1 is KGHSH and CDR2 LQKENI. With V trimmed by 2 bases and J by 0 bases, 3 bases remained unmatched. The CDR3 contains 18 residues. The DNA of the CDR3 is TGTGCCAGCTCACCAAGGACTAGCGGGAGCTCGAACACCGGGGAGCTGTTTTTT. Amino acids: CASSPRTSGSSNTGELFF.

This sequence joins TRBV11-2 and TRBJ2-3; D is unresolved. CDR1 is SGHAT, CDR2 FQNNGV, per germline. The CDR3 spans 13 residues. Between the trimmed V and J ends, which lost 3 bases and 1 base, there was a span of 5 bases. The CDR3: CASSFIGTDTQYF. The DNA of the CDR3 is TGTGCCAGCAGCTTTATTGGCACAGATACGCAGTATTTT.

This clone was detected only a few times. This chain joins TRBV7-2 and TRBJ2-5; D unclear. The CDR3 covers 15 residues. Trimming removed 2 bases at V and 3 bases at J, with 13 bases between. From germline, CDR1 is SGHTA and CDR2 FQGNSA. The CDR3 protein is CASSLWQARKETQYF. The CDR3 DNA is TGTGCCAGCAGCTTATGGCAGGCCAGGAAAGAGACCCAGTACTTC.

The chain has TRBV5-1 and TRBJ2-1, with TRBD2 matching over 8 bases. The length of the CDR3 is 14 residues. Germline values: CDR1 SGHRS, CDR2 YFSETQ. Trimming removed 2 bases from V and 6 bases from J; junction bases left unmatched: 4. Here the CDR3 DNA reads TGCGCCAGCAGCTTTCCCAGCGGGGGCAATGAGCAGTTCTTC. This codes for CASSFPSGGNEQFF.

This rearrangement joins TRBV2 to TRBJ1-5; D is unresolved. The CDR3 is made up of 15 amino acids. Germline V gene lookup returns CDR1 SNHLY and CDR2 FYNNEI. V was pared by 4 bases and J by 2 bases, with 12 bases between. The CDR3: CASSVLGGGNQPQHF. The CDR3 DNA reads TGTGCCAGCAGTGTTCTCGGAGGTGGCAATCAGCCCCAGCATTTT.

V usage is TRBV4-2 and J usage is TRBJ2-2; D perhaps matches TRBD2 (5 bases). Germline V lookup: CDR1 LGHNA, CDR2 YNFKEQ. The CDR3 is 16 residues long. Trimming removed 0 bases from V and 4 bases from J, with 12 bases in between. The CDR3 DNA reads TGTGCCAGCAGCCAAGATGTCAGCGGCAGCACCGGGGAGCTGTTTTTT. As protein: CASSQDVSGSTGELFF.

This clone was found a few times. V is TRBV4-3 and J is TRBJ2-6, with 10 positions matching TRBD2. Germline CDR1 and CDR2: LGHNA and YSLEER. J was trimmed by 0 bases and V by 0 bases; bases with no gene match: 5. This CDR3 region has 19 residues. DNA of the CDR3: TGCGCCAGCAGCCAAGATAGCCTAGCGGGAGTCTCTGGGGCCAACGTCCTGACTTTC. It encodes CASSQDSLAGVSGANVLTF.